The clone carrying this T cell receptor beta chain is labeled large. The antigen is unknown. Using approximately 15 ng of total RNA, TCR libraries were made with the QIAseq Immune Repertoire TCR panel. A single record per CDR3 protein comes from TCRdb applying MiXCR to the reads. The table lists several hundred distinct CDR3 sequences, about a tenth of them singletons. Sorting of live CD3+CD8+TCRalphabeta+ cells by PD-1 and/or TIGIT gave four subsets. This specimen comes from a study of circulating CD8 cells and anti-PD-1 response in melanoma. Whole-study results and caveats: Generally, no replicate experiments were performed.

Germline-derived CDR1 and CDR2 are LGHDT and YNNKEL (reference sequence). The CDR3 sequence is 14 residues long. V lost 0 bases to trimming and J lost 7 bases, with 10 bases between them. The input for sequencing was CD8+ T cells from PBMCs, taken at baseline or after one month of anti-PD-1 therapy (not recorded which). The chain has TRBV3-1 and TRBJ2-1, with D possibly TRBD2 on 5 matching bases. The origin of this receptor is a human donor with melanoma. Written as DNA, the CDR3 is TGTGCCAGCAGCCAAGACCCCCGGGGTAATGAGCAGTTCTTC. Protein: CASSQDPRGNEQFF.